Reported below is one TCR beta chain. This clone was seen only a few times. The target of this receptor is not known. It has no much larger one-base neighbor in the sample; base qualities were not kept. The time point label corresponds to: baseline before oral tofacitinib. Lesional scalp punch biopsies and peripheral blood were collected from alopecia areata patients. After PBMCs were isolated by density centrifugation and stained for CD3, CD4 and CD8, a FACSAria was used to sort CD4+ and CD8+ T cells. As encoded in the germline V gene (reference sequence), CDR1 is GTSNPN while CDR2 is SVGIG. The CDR3 spans 12 residues, from the cysteine through the phenylalanine. Only the CDR3 DNA is retained, 36 bases long and in frame from the first base. At the junction V is shortened by 1 base and J by 1 base, with 4 bases in between. This sample was taken from a study of CD8+ T cells in alopecia areata (dated 2018 in TCRdb). At the level of the whole study: The treated patients took part in an open-label pilot trial in which moderate-to-severe alopecia areata was treated with oral tofacitinib at 5 to 10 mg twice daily. Patients stayed on tofacitinib for 6 to 18 months and then had 6 months of follow-up off drug so that delayed response and recurrence could be assessed. In both human patients and the C3H/HeJ mouse model, the study applied high-throughput TCRbeta sequencing to look at T cell clonal expansion in alopecia areata. On the human side, TCRbeta sequencing was run on scalp tissue and on sorted CD4+ and CD8+ peripheral blood T cells from healthy controls and from alopecia areata patients with either patchy or totalis/universalis disease. Biopsies were taken from tofacitinib-treated patients at baseline and at 4 and 24 weeks of treatment, and a later scalp biopsy was taken in several of the tofacitinib-treated patients. Scalp clonality was compared among normal scalp (n=4), patchy alopecia areata scalp (n=8), and alopecia totalis/universalis scalp (n=8). RNA was extracted with the PAXgene miRNA kit for fixed scalp, the miRNeasy kit for PBMCs, and the RNeasy kit for mouse skin. Amplification of TCRbeta CDR3 regions was done by immunoSEQ multiplex PCR using 35 Vbeta forward primers and 13 Jbeta reverse primers. Study-wide findings and limitations: Unlike mouse skin, which is dominated by gammadelta T cells, normal human skin has resident alphabeta T cells that are also sequenced, and this complicates analysis of the scalp TCR repertoire. Compared with normal scalp, lesional scalp, particularly in alopecia totalis/universalis, had higher clonality and more expanded CD8+ clones, which suggests antigenic drive. TCR sequences shared between patients were less clear than in mice, possibly partly because of HLA diversity in the patient population.

Library creation used the immunoSEQ multiplex PCR assay. RNA was extracted from all samples and reverse transcribed into cDNA, which served as template for TCR sequencing. SuperScript III was used for first-strand cDNA synthesis, primed with a 2:1 mix of oligo-dT and random hexamers. A synthetic immune receptor repertoire was used to measure amplification bias, and any remaining bias was corrected computationally. Concerning the study's data processing: Raw reads were preprocessed to remove errors, and CDR3 was defined by IMGT conventions from the conserved cysteine to phenylalanine. To get clonality, Shannon entropy was normalized by log2 of the number of productive unique TCRs and the result was subtracted from 1. CD4 or CD8 identity of scalp clones was inferred by cross-referencing scalp TCRbeta sequences with sorted blood CD4 and CD8 repertoires. TCRdb carries this immuneACCESS record with in-frame sequences only. Its versions omit some clonotypes, under half of them owing to an unresolved V gene in the studies checked, with the rest unexplained. V and J calls plus clone size are reproduced from that table; the DNA served to infer D and trimming. For this sample there are about 200,000 clones; 50% to 60% appear just once. Together, the top ten hold less than 0.6% of the sample.

Here the sequenced sample was CD4+ T cells sorted from blood, taken at week 0. The sequence came from a human donor with alopecia areata. The chain uses TRBV30 and TRBJ1-1; there is no confident call for the D gene. The CDR3 region has the sequence CAWSDRNTEAFF. The DNA reads as follows: TGTGCCTGGAGTGACAGGAACACTGAAGCTTTCTTT. With the portions outside the CDR3 filled from the reference TRBV30 and TRBJ1-1 genes, the complete variable region becomes SQTIHQWPATLVQPVGSPLSLECTVEGTSNPNLYWYRQAAGRGLQLLFYSVGIGQISSEVPQNLSASRPQDRQFILSSKKLLLSDSGFYLCAWSDRNTEAFFGQGTRLTVV.